This T cell receptor beta chain was identified in a study of cytomegalovirus exposure and HLA in healthy donors. Background on the study: Among the roughly 370 genotyped donors, 81% were placed in the Caucasian-associated ancestry cluster. Study observations and caveats: In a later analysis, V- and J-gene trimming of beta chains associated with a DCLRE1C missense variant, replicated independently. CMV serostatus stood as the only immune exposure information on hand.

The PCR was carried out with 60 Vbeta primers and 13 Jbeta primers. How the authors handled the data: Approximately 12 million of tens of millions of unique TCR beta chains were shared, per a later count. The data were produced by immunoSEQ multiplex PCR, yet TCRdb's version contains in-frame clones alone and is incomplete. V and J calls and clone size follow that table, whereas D and trimming were derived from the DNA. The repertoire holds approximately 160,000 clones, with approximately 80% as singletons. In germline, CDR1 is LNHDA, CDR2 SQIVND (reference sequence). The CDR3 extends over 14 amino acids. The V and J ends lost 5 bases and 7 bases respectively, with 12 bases between them. With respect to this clone: Its antigen is unidentified.

This clonotype was sampled from a woman between 35 and 50 years old in good health and CMV-seropositive. Sequences were obtained from PBMCs. V gene TRBV19 combines with J gene TRBJ1-6; weak D call: TRBD1 (6 bases). The CDR3 DNA is TGTGCCAGTAGTGGCGGACAGCTAAATTCACCCCTCCACTTT. Residues: CASSGGQLNSPLHF.